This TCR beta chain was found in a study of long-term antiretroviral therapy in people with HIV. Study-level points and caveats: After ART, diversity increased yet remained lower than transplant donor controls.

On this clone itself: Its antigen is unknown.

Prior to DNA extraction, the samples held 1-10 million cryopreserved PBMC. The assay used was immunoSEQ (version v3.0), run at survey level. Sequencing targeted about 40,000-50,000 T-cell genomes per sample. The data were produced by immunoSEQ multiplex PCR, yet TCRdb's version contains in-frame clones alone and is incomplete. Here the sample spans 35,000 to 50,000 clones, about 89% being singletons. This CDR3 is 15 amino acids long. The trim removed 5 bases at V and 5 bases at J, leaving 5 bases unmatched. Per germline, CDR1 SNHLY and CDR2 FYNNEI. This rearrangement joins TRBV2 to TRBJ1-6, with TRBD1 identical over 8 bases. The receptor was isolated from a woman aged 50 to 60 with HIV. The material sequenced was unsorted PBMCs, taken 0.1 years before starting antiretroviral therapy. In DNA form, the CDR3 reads TGTGCCAGCAGTCGGACAGGGAACAATAATTCACCCCTCCACTTT. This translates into CASSRTGNNNSPLHF.